This entry lists 30 T cell receptor beta chains sequenced from one sample in a study of blood T cell repertoires in COVID-19. Libraries were prepared by immunoSEQ multiplex PCR; TCRdb keeps only in-frame clonotypes and omits some of them. The sample holds roughly 70,000 clones, approximately 87% seen once. The sample was peripheral blood. Receptors originate from a man aged 45-60 years with active COVID-19.

V usage is TRBV11-3 and J usage is TRBJ1-1; D gene uncertain. Germline V lookup: CDR1 SGHNT, CDR2 YENEEA. Trimming removed 5 bases at V and 1 base at J, with 5 bases between. This CDR3 contains 12 residues. The CDR3 region is CASSRRNTEAFF. CDR3 coding DNA: TGTGCCAGCAGCCGGAGGAACACTGAAGCTTTCTTT.

V usage is TRBV11-3 and J usage is TRBJ1-1; D call uncertain. The germline V gene has CDR1 SGHNT and CDR2 YENEEA. The CDR3 runs to 13 residues. V dropped 5 bases and J dropped 6 bases, with 13 bases sitting between them. The CDR3, as DNA: TGTGCCAGCAGCCTCCGGGATGGCGCTGAAGCTTTCTTT. It is translated as CASSLRDGAEAFF.

The DNA of the CDR3 is TGTGCCAGCAGCTTCGGACAGGGTGAGGGTGGCTACACCTTC. This codes for CASSFGQGEGGYTF. V is TRBV7-3 and J is TRBJ1-2; 8 bases map to TRBD1. The V and J ends lost 3 bases and 7 bases, in that order; junction bases with no gene match: 7. Germline CDR1 reads SGHTA; CDR2 reads FQGTGA. The CDR3 consists of 14 residues.

The chain uses TRBV28 and TRBJ1-5; 7 bases fit TRBD1. The CDR3 has 17 amino acids. The J segment lost 0 bases and the V segment lost 4 bases, leaving 9 bases of the junction unmatched. Germline V gene lookup returns CDR1 MDHEN and CDR2 SYDVKM. CDR3 in amino acids: CASSSMTGRYSNQPQHF. The CDR3 DNA follows: TGTGCCAGCAGTTCCATGACAGGGCGATATAGCAATCAGCCCCAGCATTTT.

The chain links TRBV10-3 to TRBJ2-7, with D perhaps TRBD2 (5 bases). This CDR3 contains 14 residues. V lost 0 bases, J lost 7 bases, and 13 bases lay in between. The germline V gene has CDR1 ENHRY and CDR2 SYGVKD. In DNA form, the CDR3 reads TGTGCCATCAGTGAGTCGACGGACTGGAAGGAGCAGTACTTC. It encodes CAISESTDWKEQYF.

This clone was counted between two and nine times. The V gene is TRBV5-6, the J gene TRBJ2-7; D is perhaps TRBD1 (7 bases). Per the germline V gene, CDR1 is SGHDT and CDR2 is YYEEEE. This CDR3 region has 15 residues. Trimming shortened V by 2 bases and J by 4 bases, and 16 bases separated the two germline ends. CDR3 loop: CASSLSQGGVYEQYF. CDR3 sequence (DNA): TGTGCCAGCAGCTTATCCCAGGGGGGAGTTTACGAGCAGTACTTC.

The chain joins TRBV27 to TRBJ2-1; TRBD2 aligns across 10 bases. CDR3 length: 15 amino acids. V lost 3 bases, J lost 4 bases, and 3 bases stayed unmatched. The germline V gene encodes CDR1 MNHEY and CDR2 SMNVEV (reference sequence). CDR3 in amino acids: CASSFTSGIYNEQFF. The CDR3 coding sequence is TGTGCCAGCAGTTTTACTAGCGGGATTTACAATGAGCAGTTCTTC.

This chain joins TRBV5-1 and TRBJ2-5; the match to TRBD2 covers 8 bases. Germline V gives CDR1 SGHRS, CDR2 YFSETQ. Trimming cost V 4 bases and J 4 bases; bases outside gene matches: 12. The CDR3 length is 16 residues. The CDR3 protein is CASSPGGGFSRETQYF. The CDR3 region has the DNA TGCGCCAGCAGCCCCGGGGGGGGGTTTAGTCGAGAGACCCAGTACTTC.

The rearrangement links TRBV19 to TRBJ2-1, with D tentatively TRBD2 (6 bases). CDR1 is LNHDA, CDR2 SQIVND, per germline (reference sequence). The CDR3 is 15 amino acids. Trimming shortened V by 3 bases and J by 5 bases, and 14 bases separated the two germline ends. This chain's CDR3 is CASSIQKGGNNEQFF. The CDR3 DNA reads TGTGCCAGTAGTATTCAGAAGGGAGGAAACAATGAGCAGTTCTTC.

The gene calls are TRBV2 and TRBJ2-5, with 8 bases matching TRBD2. The CDR3 loop spans 12 amino acids. V lost 7 bases and J lost 5; bases outside the gene matches: 3. Per the germline V gene, CDR1 is SNHLY and CDR2 is FYNNEI. CDR3 protein: CASKLADETQYF. The DNA of the CDR3 is TGTGCCAGCAAACTAGCGGATGAGACCCAGTACTTC.

CDR3 amino acids: CASSPRSSGPGANVLTF. CDR3 in DNA: TGTGCCAGCAGCCCGCGGAGCAGCGGTCCTGGGGCCAACGTCCTGACTTTC. The chain employs TRBV7-9 and TRBJ2-6, with D perhaps TRBD2 (5 bases). The CDR3 runs 17 residues. Per the germline V gene, CDR1 is SEHNR and CDR2 is FQNEAQ (reference sequence). V gave up 5 bases and J gave up 2 bases, with 16 bases separating them.

This chain links TRBV5-1 with TRBJ2-4, with TRBD2 as a possible D gene (5 bases). The ends were cut back, 4 bases at V and 0 bases at J, with 14 bases in the middle. The CDR3 sequence is 16 residues long. CDR1 is SGHRS, CDR2 YFSETQ, per germline. The CDR3 DNA is TGCGCCAGCAGCCCCCGGGGAGATAGAGCCAAAAACATTCAGTACTTC. Its protein is CASSPRGDRAKNIQYF.

This clone was detected a few times. CDR3 in amino acids: CASGLAGAYQPQHF. DNA of the CDR3: TGTGCTAGTGGTCTCGCGGGGGCTTATCAGCCCCAGCATTTT. V usage is TRBV12-5 and J usage is TRBJ1-5; TRBD1 is a possible D gene (6 bases). The V end lost 5 bases, the J end lost 5 bases, and 13 bases lay between the germline ends. The CDR3 contains 14 residues. CDR1 and CDR2 from the germline V gene are LGHNT and FRNRAP. The whole variable domain, remainder taken from reference TRBV12-5 and TRBJ1-5, is DARVTQTPRHKVTEMGQEVTMRCQPILGHNTVFWYRQTMMQGLELLAYFRNRAPLDDSGMPKDRFSAEMPDATLATLKIQPSEPRDSAVYFCASGLAGAYQPQHFGDGTRLSIL.

This clone was seen just once. The CDR3: CAISESSPGQGLAKNIQYF. CDR3 sequence (DNA): TGTGCCATCAGTGAGTCGTCCCCGGGGCAGGGACTAGCCAAAAACATTCAGTACTTC. This rearrangement joins TRBV10-3 to TRBJ2-4; D perhaps matches TRBD2 (6 bases). CDR3 length: 19 residues. Germline V gives CDR1 ENHRY, CDR2 SYGVKD. Trimming pared 0 bases from V and 0 bases from J, leaving 18 bases between.

This clone was seen just once. The V gene is TRBV5-6, the J gene TRBJ2-1; 7 bases are shared with TRBD2. The CDR3 sequence is 15 residues long. Germline assignment: CDR1 SGHDT and CDR2 YYEEEE. J was trimmed by 5 bases and V by 5 bases; bases with no gene match: 10. CDR3: CASSLPAGAHNEQFF. The DNA of the CDR3 is TGTGCCAGCAGTCTTCCCGCGGGAGCCCACAATGAGCAGTTCTTC.

The chain links TRBV28 to TRBJ1-6; D not certain. Trimming pared 8 bases from V and 8 bases from J, leaving 7 bases between. CDR1 is MDHEN and CDR2 is SYDVKM in the germline V gene. The CDR3 covers 11 residues. CDR3 DNA: TGTGCCAGCTACGGTGATTCACCCCTCCACTTT. As protein: CASYGDSPLHF. The full variable domain, its missing parts supplied by reference TRBV28 and TRBJ1-6, is DVKVTQSSRYLVKRTGEKVFLECVQDMDHENMFWYRQDPGLGLRLIYFSYDVKMKEKGDIPEGYSVSREKKERFSLILESASTNQTSMYLCASYGDSPLHFGNGTRLTVT.

The chain joins TRBV4-1 to TRBJ1-2; 7 positions match TRBD1. The CDR3 is made up of 15 amino acids. The V gene end was trimmed by 2 bases and the J gene end by 2 bases; junction bases not matched to a gene: 5. The V gene's germline CDR1 is MGHRA and CDR2 YSYEKL. The CDR3 DNA reads TGCGCCAGCAGCCAACGGGACAGCGACAACTATGGCTACACCTTC. This gives the protein CASSQRDSDNYGYTF.

The CDR3, as DNA: TGCGCCAGCAGCTTGGAAGCGGGTAGCTCCTACGAGCAGTACTTC. Translation gives CASSLEAGSSYEQYF. V usage is TRBV5-1 and J usage is TRBJ2-7, with a weak D call TRBD2 (6 bases). Germline values: CDR1 SGHRS, CDR2 YFSETQ. Trimming cost V 0 bases and J 0 bases, with 10 bases left between them. The CDR3 length is 15 residues.

This chain uses TRBV2 with TRBJ1-3; unclear D gene. Looked up from germline, CDR1 is SNHLY and CDR2 is FYNNEI. Trimming shortened V by 4 bases and J by 1 base, and 5 bases separated the two germline ends. The CDR3 has 13 amino acids. The CDR3 DNA reads as TGTGCCAGCAGTGCCGTGTCTGGAAACACCATATATTTT. Translated, it gives CASSAVSGNTIYF.

This rearrangement joins TRBV5-1 to TRBJ2-7; D possibly corresponds to TRBD2 (6 bases). This CDR3 has 14 residues. Germline loops: CDR1 SGHRS, CDR2 YFSETQ. V dropped 4 bases and J dropped 3 bases, with 14 bases sitting between them. In nucleotides, the CDR3 is TGCGCCAGCAGCCCTGGGACTTTACTCTACGAGCAGTACTTC. This translates into CASSPGTLLYEQYF.

The chain recombines TRBV7-2 with TRBJ2-7; TRBD1 matches 7 bases. This CDR3 is built from 14 residues. Trimming removed 2 bases from V and 3 bases from J; junction bases left unmatched: 4. Germline V gives CDR1 SGHTA, CDR2 FQGNSA. CDR3 DNA sequence: TGTGCCAGCAGCTTATGGGGACAGTTCTACGAGCAGTACTTC. Amino acid sequence: CASSLWGQFYEQYF.

This clone was counted once. The CDR3 DNA reads TGTGCCAGCAGCTTAATCCGACTAGCGGGGGCCTACACAGATACGCAGTATTTT. This sequence encodes CASSLIRLAGAYTDTQYF. The chain joins TRBV7-9 to TRBJ2-3; 12 nucleotides agree with TRBD2. The germline V gene has CDR1 SEHNR and CDR2 FQNEAQ (reference sequence). The V and J ends lost 2 bases and 2 bases, in that order; junction bases with no gene match: 8. The CDR3 consists of 18 residues.

V and J are TRBV27 and TRBJ1-5; D is uncertain. Germline assignment: CDR1 MNHEY and CDR2 SMNVEV (reference sequence). Trimming removed 2 bases at V and 4 bases at J, with 12 bases between. The CDR3 is made up of 15 amino acids. In DNA, the CDR3 is TGTGCCAGCAGTTTAGTGGCAGATACGAATCAGCCCCAGCATTTT. Its translation: CASSLVADTNQPQHF.

The chain couples TRBV3-1 (or the pseudogene TRBV3-2) to TRBJ1-1, with 8 nucleotides matching TRBD1. The germline V gene encodes CDR1 LGHDT and CDR2 YNNKEL (reference sequence). V lost 2 bases and J lost 1; bases outside the gene matches: 6. The CDR3 consists of 16 residues. Here the CDR3 DNA reads TGTGCCAGCAGCCAACCTAGACAGGGGCGGAACACTGAAGCTTTCTTT. It translates to CASSQPRQGRNTEAFF.

V usage is TRBV28 and J usage is TRBJ1-2; D is undetermined. The V gene's germline CDR1 is MDHEN and CDR2 SYDVKM. Trimming left V 3 bases short and J 2 bases short, with 22 bases between. The CDR3 consists of 18 residues. The CDR3 bases are TGTGCCAGCAGTTTCAATTATTGGGGAGTTCCCCAGAACTATGGCTACACCTTC. It yields the protein CASSFNYWGVPQNYGYTF.

This chain connects TRBV29-1 to TRBJ2-2; D gene uncertain. In germline, CDR1 is SQVTM, CDR2 ANQGSEA. The V and J ends lost 7 bases and 3 bases respectively, with 9 bases between them. CDR3 size: 12 residues. This CDR3 is CSATLDTGELFF. The CDR3 DNA is TGCAGCGCTACGTTAGACACCGGGGAGCTGTTTTTT.

This sequence joins TRBV7-9 and TRBJ1-1, with D uncertain. This CDR3 contains 13 residues. The V end was cut by 5 bases, the J end by 3 bases, with 10 bases between. Germline CDR1 and CDR2: SEHNR and FQNEAQ (reference sequence). The CDR3 nucleotides are TGTGCCAGCAGCCAGCTCCGGGACACTGAAGCTTTCTTT. This codes for CASSQLRDTEAFF.

The chain employs TRBV28 and TRBJ1-5, with D maybe TRBD1 (6 bases). The CDR3 extends over 14 amino acids. Between the trimmed V and J ends, which lost 6 bases and 2 bases, there was a span of 11 bases. Germline CDR1 MDHEN, CDR2 SYDVKM. The CDR3 nucleotides are TGTGCCAGCAGGAAGGGGGGGGGCAATCAGCCCCAGCATTTT. Protein product: CASRKGGGNQPQHF.

This clone has a handful of counts. The chain combines TRBV5-1 with TRBJ1-2; 7 nucleotides line up with TRBD1. Germline V gene lookup returns CDR1 SGHRS and CDR2 YFSETQ. J gave up 4 bases and V 5 bases, and 8 bases lay outside the gene matches. There are 14 residues in the CDR3. The CDR3 is CASRAQGVGYGYTF. As DNA, the CDR3 is TGCGCCAGCAGGGCCCAGGGGGTCGGCTATGGCTACACCTTC.

The chain is built from TRBV7-2 and TRBJ1-1, with unresolved D. The CDR3 loop spans 14 amino acids. With 5 bases removed from V and 3 bases from J, the gap between germline ends came to 13 bases. Germline assignment: CDR1 SGHTA and CDR2 FQGNSA. For the CDR3, the DNA is TGTGCCAGCAGCCCTCAGAACAGCTACACTGAAGCTTTCTTT. Its translation: CASSPQNSYTEAFF. Looking up the rest from reference TRBV7-2 and TRBJ1-1 gives the full variable domain: GAGVSQSPSNKVTEKGKDVELRCDPISGHTALYWYRQSLGQGLEFLIYFQGNSAPDKSGLPSDRFSAERTGGSVSTLTIQRTQQEDSAVYLCASSPQNSYTEAFFGQGTRLTVV.